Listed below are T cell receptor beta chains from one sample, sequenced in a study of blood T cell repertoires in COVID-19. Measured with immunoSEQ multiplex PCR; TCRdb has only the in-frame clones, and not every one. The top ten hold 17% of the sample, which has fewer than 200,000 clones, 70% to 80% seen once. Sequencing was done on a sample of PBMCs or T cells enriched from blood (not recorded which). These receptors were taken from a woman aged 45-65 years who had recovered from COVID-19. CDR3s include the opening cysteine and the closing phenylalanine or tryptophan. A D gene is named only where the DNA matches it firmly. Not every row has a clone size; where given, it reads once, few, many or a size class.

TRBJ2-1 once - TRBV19 TGTGCCAGTAGTATCGCGGGGACTCCTATTTACAATGAGCAGTTCTTC CASSIAGTPIYNEQFF
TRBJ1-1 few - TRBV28 TGTGCCAGCAGTTTTTACGGGAACACTGAAGCTTTCTTT CASSFYGNTEAFF
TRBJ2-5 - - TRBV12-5 TGTGCTAGTGGTTTGGAACGGGAGACCCAGTACTTC CASGLERETQYF
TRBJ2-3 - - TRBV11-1 TGTGCCAGCAGCTCTAGGGGGAGGGCAGATACGCAGTATTTT CASSSRGRADTQYF
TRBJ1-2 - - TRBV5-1 TGCGCCAGCAGCTTGGTCAGGGGCGCGAACTATGGCTACACCTTC CASSLVRGANYGYTF
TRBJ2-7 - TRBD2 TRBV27 TGTGCCAGCGAACCCCGACTAGCGCCCTGCTACGAGCAGTACTTC CASEPRLAPCYEQYF
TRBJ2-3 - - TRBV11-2 TGTGCCAGCAGCCCCCTAGCGTCCAACTCTCCGGGTACGCAGTATTTT CASSPLASNSPGTQYF
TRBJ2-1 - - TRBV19 TGTGCCAGTAGTAGTTCTCTTTACAATGAGCAGTTCTTC CASSSSLYNEQFF
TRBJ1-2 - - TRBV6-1 TGTGCCAGCAGTGAGAGGGAGGGCTACACCTTC CASSEREGYTF
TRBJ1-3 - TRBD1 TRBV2 TGTGCCAGCAGTGACGGGGACAGGGGGGCTGGAAACACCATATATTTT CASSDGDRGAGNTIYF
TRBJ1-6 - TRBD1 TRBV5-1 TGCGCCAGCAGCCTGCGACAGGGACAAGGTTCACCCCTCCACTTT CASSLRQGQGSPLHF
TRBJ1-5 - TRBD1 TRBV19 TGTGCCAGTAGTGCCCCAGGGGGCCCGGGTCAGCCCCAGCATTTT CASSAPGGPGQPQHF
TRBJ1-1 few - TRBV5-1 TGCGCCAGCAGCTTTGCGGGGGACACGAACACTGAAGCTTTCTTT CASSFAGDTNTEAFF
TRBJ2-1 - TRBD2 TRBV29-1 TGCAGCGTGGATAGCGGGAAGGGGTACAATGAGCAGTTCTTC CSVDSGKGYNEQFF
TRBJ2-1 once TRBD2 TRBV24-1 TGTGCCACCAGTGATTTCTCCGGGACTAGCGGGAGGGTCGATGAGCAGTTCTTC CATSDFSGTSGRVDEQFF
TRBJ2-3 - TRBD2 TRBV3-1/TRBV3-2 TGTGCCAGCAGCCAGACTAGCGGCTTCTTGGATACGCAGTATTTT CASSQTSGFLDTQYF
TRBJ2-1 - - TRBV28 TGTGCCAGCAGATCTCCGAGGACAGCGAGCTCCTACAATGAGCAGTTCTTC CASRSPRTASSYNEQFF
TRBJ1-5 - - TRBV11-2 TGTGCCAGCAGCTTAATTCGGGATCAGCCCCAGCATTTT CASSLIRDQPQHF
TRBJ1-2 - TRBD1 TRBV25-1 TGTGCCAGCAGTGGGGACAGAGGCTACACCTTC CASSGDRGYTF
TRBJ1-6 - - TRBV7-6 TGTGCCAGCAGCTCAAAAGGCAGGGAGGGATCACCCCTCCACTTT CASSSKGREGSPLHF
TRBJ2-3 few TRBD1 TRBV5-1 TGCGCCAGCAGCTTTGACAGGGTATCAACAGATACGCAGTATTTT CASSFDRVSTDTQYF
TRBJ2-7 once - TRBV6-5 TGTGCCAGCTTCCAGGAGGTGGGACACACCTACGAGCAGTACTTC CASFQEVGHTYEQYF
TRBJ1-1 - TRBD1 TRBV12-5 TGTGCTAGTGGTTTGGTCGGGACAGGATGGTACGACACTGAAGCTTTCTTT CASGLVGTGWYDTEAFF
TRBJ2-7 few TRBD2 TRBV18 TGTGCCAGCTCACCAACGGCCGGACTAGGCTCCGAGCAGTACTTC CASSPTAGLGSEQYF
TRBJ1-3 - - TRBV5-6 TGTGCCAGCAGCTTGTTTTTAGACGGAGTAAACACCATATATTTT CASSLFLDGVNTIYF
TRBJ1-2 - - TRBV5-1 TGCGCCAGCAGCTTGGATCCTACATCGCCAGGTTTATATGGCTACACCTTC CASSLDPTSPGLYGYTF
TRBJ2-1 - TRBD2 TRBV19 TGTGCCAGTACCCTAGCGGGAGGGAACGCATACAATGAGCAGTTCTTC CASTLAGGNAYNEQFF
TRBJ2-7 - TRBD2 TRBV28 TGTGCCACACAGGCCCCGACAGCGGGGCACTACGAGCAGTACTTC CATQAPTAGHYEQYF
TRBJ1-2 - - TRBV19 TGTGCCAGTAGTTTACTCCCGGGTGTCAGTTATGGCTACACCTTC CASSLLPGVSYGYTF
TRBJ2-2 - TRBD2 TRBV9 TGTGCCAGCAGCGTTACTAGCGGGAACACCGGGGAGCTGTTTTTT CASSVTSGNTGELFF
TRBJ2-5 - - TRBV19 TGTGCCAGTAGTACCTTCACCACAGGGACCCAAGAGACCCAGTACTTC CASSTFTTGTQETQYF
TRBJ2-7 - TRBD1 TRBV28 TGTGCCAGCAACCCGGGACAGGTACAACACGAGCAGTACTTC CASNPGQVQHEQYF
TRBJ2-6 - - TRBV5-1 TGCGCCAGCAGCTTGGTCCAAAACAGGGAGAGCTCTGGGGCCAACGTCCTGACTTTC CASSLVQNRESSGANVLTF
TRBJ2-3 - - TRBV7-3 TGTGCCAGCAGCTTAAGGCCCCAGGATACGCAGTATTTT CASSLRPQDTQYF
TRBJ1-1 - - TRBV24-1 TGTGCCACCAGTACCGGGGACGGGAGAAACACTGAAGCTTTCTTT CATSTGDGRNTEAFF
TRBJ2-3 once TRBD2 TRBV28 TGTGCCAGCAGTTTATTGCCTAGCGGGGGAGGAGATACGCAGTATTTT CASSLLPSGGGDTQYF
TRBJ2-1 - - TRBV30 TGTGCCTGGAGTGTAGCCGGTTACAATGAGCAGTTCTTC CAWSVAGYNEQFF
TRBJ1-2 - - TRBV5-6 TGTGCCAGCAGCCCAGAAGTTAACTATGGCTACACCTTC CASSPEVNYGYTF
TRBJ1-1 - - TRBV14 TGTGCCAGCAGCCCGCGAGACAGGAGTCGATTCTCTGAAGCTTTCTTT CASSPRDRSRFSEAFF
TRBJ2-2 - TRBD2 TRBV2 TGTGCCAGCAGTGAACTAGCGGGAGGGCCGCGAACCGGGGAGCTGTTTTTT CASSELAGGPRTGELFF
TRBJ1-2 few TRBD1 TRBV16 TGTGCCAGCAGCATCGGGACAGGGGACGGCTACACCTTC CASSIGTGDGYTF
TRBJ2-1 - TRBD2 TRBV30 TGTGCCTGGAGTCGGCTAGCGGGAGGCACTGAGCAGTTCTTC CAWSRLAGGTEQFF
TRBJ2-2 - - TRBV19 TGTGCCAGTAGCCTCGCTCCAGGGTCTACCGGGGAGCTGTTTTTT CASSLAPGSTGELFF
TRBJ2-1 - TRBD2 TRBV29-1 TGCAGCGTGGTGACTAGCGGGACGGGGCAGTTCTTC CSVVTSGTGQFF
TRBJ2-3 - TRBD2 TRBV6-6 TGTGCCAGCAGTGGGCGGGAGGCCCCCGATACGCAGTATTTT CASSGREAPDTQYF
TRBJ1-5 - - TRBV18 TGTGCCAGCTCACCAAACCCCCCCCCGGGGAGCAATCAGCCCCAGCATTTT CASSPNPPPGSNQPQHF
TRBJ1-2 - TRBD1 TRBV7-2 TGTGCCAGCAGCTTAACAGGGGGCTTCTATGGCTACACCTTC CASSLTGGFYGYTF
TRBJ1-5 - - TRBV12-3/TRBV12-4 TGTGCCAGCAGTGCGACAGCTTATCAGCCCCAGCATTTT CASSATAYQPQHF
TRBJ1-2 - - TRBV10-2 TGCGCCAAAACAGGGAGCGACTATGGCTACACCTTC CAKTGSDYGYTF
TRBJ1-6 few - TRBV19 TGTGCCAGTAGTGTGCAGGGGTACTCACCCCTCCACTTT CASSVQGYSPLHF
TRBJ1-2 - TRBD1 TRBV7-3 TGTGCCAGCAGCCGGGGACAGGGAGGAGGCTACACCTTC CASSRGQGGGYTF
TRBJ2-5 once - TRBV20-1 TGCAGTGCTAGTTTGGCAGGCCAAGAGACCCAGTACTTC CSASLAGQETQYF
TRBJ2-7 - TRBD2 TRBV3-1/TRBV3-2 TGTGCCAGCAGCCTGGGACTAGCGGGAGAGGGAGAGCAGTACTTC CASSLGLAGEGEQYF
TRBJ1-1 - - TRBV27 TGTGCCAGTAGCCCAGGTTTGGGGGGGATCACTGAAGCTTTCTTT CASSPGLGGITEAFF
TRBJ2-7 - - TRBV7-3 TGTGCCAGCAGCTTAAATCCGGGTTCCGATTCCGAGCAGTACTTC CASSLNPGSDSEQYF
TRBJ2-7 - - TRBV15 TGTGCCACCAGTCCGGGGTCCTACGAGCAGTACTTC CATSPGSYEQYF
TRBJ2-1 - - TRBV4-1 TGCGCCAGCAGCCAAGTAGACATGGTCGCCTACAATGAGCAGTTCTTC CASSQVDMVAYNEQFF
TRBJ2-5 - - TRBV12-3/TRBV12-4 TGTGCCAGCAGCACACTAGGGGAGACCCAGTACTTC CASSTLGETQYF
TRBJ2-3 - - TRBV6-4 TGTGCCAGCAGTCGGGACACCCGCACAGATACGCAGTATTTT CASSRDTRTDTQYF
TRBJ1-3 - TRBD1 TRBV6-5 TGTGCCAGCAGAGAGACAGGGGGTCCCGGAAACACCATATATTTT CASRETGGPGNTIYF